This TCR beta chain is drawn from a study of T cell repertoires in cytomegalovirus infection. The germline V gene has CDR1 LGHNT and CDR2 FRNRAP. V lost 7 bases and J 8 bases, leaving 17 bases between the germline ends. This CDR3 has 13 residues. A word on this clonotype: What it recognizes is unknown.

TCRdb passed the reads through MiXCR, listing each CDR3 protein once. This table holds around 570,000 distinct CDR3 sequences, approximately 40% found once. This material consisted of cultured PBMCs, taken from culture after CMV antigen stimulation. The receptor comes from a human donor in good health (CMV status not recorded). Some clones in this sample may be carry-over from other donors' samples. This chain links TRBV12-5 with TRBJ1-2; D may be TRBD1 (5 bases). CDR3 coding DNA: TGTGCTAGTGCCCGGGACCTCCTGGGCGGCTACACCTTC. This sequence encodes CASARDLLGGYTF.